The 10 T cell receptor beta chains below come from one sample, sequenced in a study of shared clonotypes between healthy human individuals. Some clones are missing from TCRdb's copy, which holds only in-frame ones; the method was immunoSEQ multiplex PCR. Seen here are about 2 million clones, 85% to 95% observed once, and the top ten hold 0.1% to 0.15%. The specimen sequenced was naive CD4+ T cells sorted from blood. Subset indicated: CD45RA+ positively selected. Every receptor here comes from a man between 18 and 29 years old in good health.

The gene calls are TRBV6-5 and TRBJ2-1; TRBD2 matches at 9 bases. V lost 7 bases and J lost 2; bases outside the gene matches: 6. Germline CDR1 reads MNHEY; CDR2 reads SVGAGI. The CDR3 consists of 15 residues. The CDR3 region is CASKTGTSTYNEQFF. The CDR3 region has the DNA TGTGCCAGCAAAACCGGGACTAGCACCTACAATGAGCAGTTCTTC.

DNA for the CDR3: TGTGCCAGCAGCTCCCGGGACAGGGAGTTTTATGGCTACACCTTC. Its protein is CASSSRDREFYGYTF. The chain employs TRBV9 and TRBJ1-2, with 9 bases identical to TRBD1. The CDR3 is made up of 15 amino acids. Germline V CDR1 and CDR2: SGDLS, YYNGEE. J gave up 5 bases and V 4 bases, and 9 bases lay outside the gene matches.

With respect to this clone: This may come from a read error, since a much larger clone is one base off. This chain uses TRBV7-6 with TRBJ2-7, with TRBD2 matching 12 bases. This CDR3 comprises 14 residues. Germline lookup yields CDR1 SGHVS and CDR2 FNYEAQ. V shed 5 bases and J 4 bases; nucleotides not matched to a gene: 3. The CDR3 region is CASSPGLAGYEQYF. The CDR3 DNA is TGTGCCAGCAGCCCGGGACTAGCGGGTTACGAGCAGTACTTC.

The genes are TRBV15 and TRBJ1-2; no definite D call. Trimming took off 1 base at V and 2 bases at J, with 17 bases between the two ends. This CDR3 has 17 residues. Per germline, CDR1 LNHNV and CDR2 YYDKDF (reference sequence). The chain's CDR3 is CATSRGGSSSPNYGYTF. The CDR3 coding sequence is TGTGCCACCAGCAGAGGAGGCAGCTCTAGTCCAAACTATGGCTACACCTTC.

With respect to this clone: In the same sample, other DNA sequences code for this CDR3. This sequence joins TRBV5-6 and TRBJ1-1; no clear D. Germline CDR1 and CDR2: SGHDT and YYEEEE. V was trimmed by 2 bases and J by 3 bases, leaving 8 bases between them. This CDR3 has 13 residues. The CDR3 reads CASSFDRDTEAFF. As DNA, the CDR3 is TGTGCCAGCAGCTTTGACCGGGACACTGAAGCTTTCTTT.

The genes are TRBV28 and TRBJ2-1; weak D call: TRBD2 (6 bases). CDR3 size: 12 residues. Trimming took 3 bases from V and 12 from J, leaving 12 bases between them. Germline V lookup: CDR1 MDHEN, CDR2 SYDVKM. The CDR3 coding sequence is TGTGCCAGCAGTTTTCCCCAAGCGGGGCAGTTCTTC. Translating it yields CASSFPQAGQFF.

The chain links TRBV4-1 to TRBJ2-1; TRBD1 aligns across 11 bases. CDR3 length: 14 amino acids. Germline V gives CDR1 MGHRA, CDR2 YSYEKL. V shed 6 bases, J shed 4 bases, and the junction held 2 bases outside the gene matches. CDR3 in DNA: TGCGCCAGCAGGGGACAGGGGGTATACAATGAGCAGTTCTTC. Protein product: CASRGQGVYNEQFF.

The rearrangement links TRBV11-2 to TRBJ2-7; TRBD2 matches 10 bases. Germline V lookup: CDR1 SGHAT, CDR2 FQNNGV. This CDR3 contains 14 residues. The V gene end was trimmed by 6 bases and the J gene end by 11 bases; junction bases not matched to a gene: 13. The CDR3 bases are TGTGCCAGCAGTCACGACGGTCTAGCGGGGGAGGAGTACTTC. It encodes CASSHDGLAGEEYF.

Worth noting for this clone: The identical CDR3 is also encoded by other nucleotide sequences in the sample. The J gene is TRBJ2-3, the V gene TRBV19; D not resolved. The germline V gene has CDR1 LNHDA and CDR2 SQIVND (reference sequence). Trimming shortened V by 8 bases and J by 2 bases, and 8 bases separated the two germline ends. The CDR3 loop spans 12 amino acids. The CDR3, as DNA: TGTGCCAGTTCTCCGTCCACAGATACGCAGTATTTT. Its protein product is CASSPSTDTQYF.

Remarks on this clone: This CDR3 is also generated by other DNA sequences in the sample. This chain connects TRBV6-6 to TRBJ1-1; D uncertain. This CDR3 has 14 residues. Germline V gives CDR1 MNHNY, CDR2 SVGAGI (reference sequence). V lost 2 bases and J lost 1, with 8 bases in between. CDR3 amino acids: CASSYPGGNTEAFF. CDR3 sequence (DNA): TGTGCCAGCAGTTACCCCGGAGGGAACACTGAAGCTTTCTTT.